What follows are 24 T cell receptor beta chains derived from one specimen sequenced in a study of identical twins. MiXCR, run by TCRdb on the 5' RACE reads, gives a single entry per CDR3 protein. In the table there are 470,000 or so distinct CDR3 sequences, 20% to 25% of which are singletons. Separately, the same data were catalogued under a study of T cells expressing NK-cell markers.

The material sequenced was CD4+ T cells sorted from blood. These receptors came from a woman between 18 and 29 years old in good health.

This chain links TRBV7-2 with TRBJ2-2; no clear D gene. The CDR3 contains 14 residues. The V end was cut by 1 base, the J end by 4 bases, with 7 bases between. CDR1 is SGHTA, CDR2 FQGNSA, per germline. In DNA form, the CDR3 reads TGTGCCAGCAGCTTAGAGGTTTCCACCGGGGAGCTGTTTTTT. Its translation is CASSLEVSTGELFF.

The rearrangement joins TRBV6-5 to TRBJ2-1; 10 nucleotides match TRBD2. V gave up 7 bases and J gave up 4 bases; unmatched junction bases: 13. Germline CDR1 reads MNHEY; CDR2 reads SVGAGI. The CDR3 loop spans 17 amino acids. The CDR3 DNA reads TGTGCCAGCAAGTTAGTTGGAGCGGGAGGGCGTTACAATGAGCAGTTCTTC. Amino acid sequence: CASKLVGAGGRYNEQFF.

The gene calls are TRBV5-1 and TRBJ2-4; 10 bases fit TRBD1. This CDR3 comprises 18 residues. Germline values: CDR1 SGHRS, CDR2 YFSETQ. The ends lost 4 bases at V and 6 bases at J; junction bases unmatched: 16. CDR3 nucleotide sequence: TGCGCCAGCAGCGTGGACAGGGGGGGGCAACAAGCAGGAAACATTCAGTACTTC. It is translated as CASSVDRGGQQAGNIQYF.

This clonotype was observed at least ten times. The V gene is TRBV2, the J gene TRBJ1-6; TRBD1 is a possible D gene (6 bases). The CDR3 loop spans 13 amino acids. Between the trimmed V and J ends, which lost 7 bases and 11 bases, there was a span of 15 bases. CDR1 and CDR2 from the germline V gene are SNHLY and FYNNEI. The CDR3 protein is CASIRDTGAPLHF. The DNA of the CDR3 is TGTGCCAGCATACGGGACACAGGAGCACCCCTCCACTTT.

This clonotype appeared many times. J is TRBJ2-2 and V is TRBV28, with 12 bases matching TRBD2. The CDR3 sequence is 16 residues long. Germline CDR1 MDHEN, CDR2 SYDVKM. Trimming removed 3 bases from V and 5 bases from J; junction bases left unmatched: 4. CDR3 loop: CASSFRLAGVTGELFF. Written as DNA, the CDR3 is TGTGCCAGCAGTTTCAGACTAGCGGGAGTTACCGGGGAGCTGTTTTTT. Filled out from reference TRBV28 and TRBJ2-2, the complete variable domain reads DVKVTQSSRYLVKRTGEKVFLECVQDMDHENMFWYRQDPGLGLRLIYFSYDVKMKEKGDIPEGYSVSREKKERFSLILESASTNQTSMYLCASSFRLAGVTGELFFGEGSRLTVL.

This clonotype was detected a few times. The chain uses TRBV11-1 and TRBJ2-1; tentatively, D is TRBD2 (5 bases). With 0 bases removed from V and 7 bases from J, the gap between germline ends came to 25 bases. The germline V gene has CDR1 SGHAT and CDR2 FQDESV (reference sequence). There are 19 residues in the CDR3. The CDR3: CASSLASWFRGQDENEQFF. For the CDR3, the DNA is TGTGCCAGCAGCTTAGCTTCGTGGTTCCGCGGGCAAGACGAGAATGAGCAGTTCTTC.

The V call is TRBV20-1, the J call TRBJ2-1; D is uncertain. This CDR3 has 10 residues. The V gene's germline CDR1 is DFQATT and CDR2 SNEGSKA (reference sequence). In DNA, the CDR3 is TGCAGCTCCGCCGAGGAGGAGCAGTTCTTC. It translates to CSSAEEEQFF.

This clonotype appeared once. The chain has TRBV3-1 and TRBJ2-4; a weak D match, TRBD1 (5 bases). Germline CDR1 is LGHDT and CDR2 is YNNKEL (reference sequence). The CDR3 covers 14 residues. The V end was cut by 3 bases, the J end by 3 bases, with 9 bases between. The CDR3 nucleotides are TGTGCCAGCAGCCAGACAGACGGCAAAAACATTCAGTACTTC. Protein product: CASSQTDGKNIQYF.

The chain uses TRBV3-1 and TRBJ2-1, with D perhaps given as TRBD1 or TRBD2 (5 bases each). V was clipped by 0 bases and J by 7 bases, with 19 bases between them. CDR1 is LGHDT, CDR2 YNNKEL, per germline (reference sequence). The CDR3 consists of 17 residues. For the CDR3, the DNA is TGTGCCAGCAGCCAAGATCATGACGGGACGGCGCGGAATGAGCAGTTCTTC. Protein: CASSQDHDGTARNEQFF.

The table lists this clonotype with a few counts. The chain joins TRBV29-1 to TRBJ1-1; D ambiguous. Germline V lookup: CDR1 SQVTM, CDR2 ANQGSEA. CDR3 length: 11 residues. V lost 4 bases to trimming and J lost 4 bases, with 7 bases between them. CDR3 loop: CSVVLLTEAFF. The CDR3 DNA reads TGCAGCGTTGTATTGCTCACTGAAGCTTTCTTT. Full variable domain (missing parts from reference TRBV29-1 and TRBJ1-1): SAVISQKPSRDICQRGTSLTIQCQVDSQVTMMFWYRQQPGQSLTLIATANQGSEATYESGFVIDKFPISRPNLTFSTLTVSNMSPEDSSIYLCSVVLLTEAFFGQGTRLTVV.

This rearrangement joins TRBV6-6 to TRBJ2-5; D is undetermined. CDR1 and CDR2 (germline): MNHNY, SVGAGI (reference sequence). The CDR3 sequence is 12 residues long. Trimming shortened V by 6 bases and J by 5 bases, and 10 bases separated the two germline ends. The CDR3 is CASRGPGETQYF. In nucleotides, the CDR3 is TGTGCCAGCAGGGGTCCTGGGGAGACCCAGTACTTC.

The V call is TRBV12-5, the J call TRBJ2-3; 7 bases agree with TRBD2. CDR1 is LGHNT and CDR2 is FRNRAP in the germline V gene. This CDR3 has 18 amino acids. Trimming cost V 4 bases and J 6 bases; bases outside gene matches: 19. In nucleotides, the CDR3 is TGTGCTAGTGGTTGGACAAAGGACGGGAGGTCTTATTCGGATACGCAGTATTTT. Translating gives CASGWTKDGRSYSDTQYF.

In nucleotides, the CDR3 is TGTGCCAGCCTACGTGGGAGCTATGGCTACACCTTC. It codes for CASLRGSYGYTF. V gene TRBV9 combines with J gene TRBJ1-2; D is ambiguous. V lost 7 bases to trimming and J lost 4 bases, with 11 bases between them. CDR1 is SGDLS, CDR2 YYNGEE, per germline. CDR3 length: 12 residues.

This clonotype was seen more than once but under ten times. This chain uses TRBV12-3 or TRBV12-4 with TRBJ2-1; D not certain. The CDR3 loop spans 16 amino acids. V was shortened by 1 base and J by 6 bases, with 16 bases between the two germline ends. The CDR3 bases are TGTGCCAGCAGTTTAGAGTTAGTCTCTCTCGGCAATGAGCAGTTCTTC. This sequence encodes CASSLELVSLGNEQFF.

This clonotype was recorded a few times. This rearrangement joins TRBV20-1 to TRBJ1-6; D gene uncertain. V lost 3 bases, J lost 7 bases, and 10 bases lay in between. The CDR3 extends over 13 amino acids. Germline loops: CDR1 DFQATT, CDR2 SNEGSKA (reference sequence). As DNA, the CDR3 is TGCAGTGCTAGGGAACCGGCAAATTCACCCCTCCACTTT. This translates into CSAREPANSPLHF.

This clonotype turned up a few times. V gene TRBV9 combines with J gene TRBJ1-1, with unresolved D. The CDR3 sequence is 14 residues long. The V gene lost 0 bases and the J gene lost 1 base, with 7 bases spanning the gap. Germline V gene lookup returns CDR1 SGDLS and CDR2 YYNGEE. CDR3 bases: TGTGCCAGCAGCGTAGTGTTACCGAACACTGAAGCTTTCTTT. This translates into CASSVVLPNTEAFF.

The V and J genes are TRBV11-2 and TRBJ2-7; no clear D. Trimming shortened V by 5 bases and J by 7 bases, and 9 bases separated the two germline ends. This CDR3 region has 11 residues. Germline V gene sequence: CDR1 SGHAT, CDR2 FQNNGV. CDR3 DNA: TGTGCCAGCAGCCTACATGTGGAGCAGTACTTC. Amino acids: CASSLHVEQYF. Variable domain in full (rest from reference TRBV11-2 and TRBJ2-7): EAGVAQSPRYKIIEKRQSVAFWCNPISGHATLYWYQQILGQGPKLLIQFQNNGVVDDSQLPKDRFSAERLKGVDSTLKIQPAKLEDSAVYLCASSLHVEQYFGPGTRLTVT.

The chain links TRBV28 to TRBJ2-1; 10 bases agree with TRBD2. J was trimmed by 12 bases and V by 6 bases; bases with no gene match: 8. The CDR3 covers 13 residues. Germline CDR1 is MDHEN and CDR2 is SYDVKM. CDR3 sequence (DNA): TGTGCCAGCAGAGCGAGCGGGGGGGCTGGGCAGTTCTTC. As protein: CASRASGGAGQFF.

The chain employs TRBV5-1 and TRBJ2-1; 8 nucleotides match TRBD1. Looked up from germline, CDR1 is SGHRS and CDR2 is YFSETQ. J gave up 7 bases and V 0 bases, and 3 bases lay outside the gene matches. CDR3 length: 14 residues. The CDR3 protein is CASSLVQGDNEQFF. Written as DNA, the CDR3 is TGCGCCAGCAGCTTGGTACAGGGGGATAATGAGCAGTTCTTC.

The chain uses TRBV7-2 and TRBJ2-1; D is perhaps TRBD1 or TRBD2 (5 bases each). Germline CDR1 SGHTA, CDR2 FQGNSA. Trimming left V 5 bases short and J 1 base short, with 12 bases between. The CDR3 has 15 residues. In DNA, the CDR3 is TGTGCCAGCAGCAAACGGGACGGGTCCTACAATGAGCAGTTCTTC. Protein product: CASSKRDGSYNEQFF.

In this sample, this clonotype turned up a few times. This chain joins TRBV10-3 and TRBJ2-2, with D possibly being TRBD1 or TRBD2 (5 bases each). The CDR3 sequence is 16 residues long. V lost 4 bases and J lost 6, with 18 bases in between. Germline V gene sequence: CDR1 ENHRY, CDR2 SYGVKD. The CDR3 sequence: CAISVQGQGDSGELFF. The CDR3 coding sequence is TGTGCCATCAGTGTACAAGGGCAGGGAGATTCCGGGGAGCTGTTTTTT.

The rearrangement links TRBV5-6 to TRBJ1-6; D uncertain. V was trimmed by 0 bases and J by 7 bases, leaving 11 bases between them. The CDR3 runs to 15 residues. CDR1 and CDR2 from the germline V gene are SGHDT and YYEEEE. Here the CDR3 reads CASSLGRTINSPLHF. The DNA for the CDR3 is TGTGCCAGCAGCTTGGGGAGGACGATCAATTCACCCCTCCACTTT.

The rearrangement links TRBV9 to TRBJ2-1; 9 positions match TRBD2. V lost 1 base and J lost 5; bases outside the gene matches: 19. The CDR3 sequence is 20 residues long. Germline-derived CDR1 and CDR2 are SGDLS and YYNGEE. The CDR3 sequence: CASSVLPGTSLQRRHNEQFF. CDR3 sequence (DNA): TGTGCCAGCAGCGTACTTCCCGGGACTAGCCTTCAGAGGAGACACAATGAGCAGTTCTTC.

The chain joins TRBV7-3 to TRBJ2-3, with D maybe TRBD2 (7 bases). The CDR3 runs 16 residues. Germline V lookup: CDR1 SGHTA, CDR2 FQGTGA. With 5 bases removed from V and 4 bases from J, the gap between germline ends came to 19 bases. The CDR3 loop reads CASSEGTSGVADTQYF. The CDR3 coding sequence is TGTGCCAGCAGCGAGGGGACAAGCGGGGTCGCAGATACGCAGTATTTT.